Following are 13 T cell receptor beta chains from one sample sequenced in a study of breast tumors, draining lymph nodes, adjacent tissues. TCRdb passed the multiplex PCR reads through MiXCR, listing each CDR3 protein once. This table has approximately 300,000 distinct CDR3 sequences, 30% appearing once. Samples came from axillary lymph nodes draining the breast cancer. The sequenced material came from axillary lymph node tissue. These receptors were taken from a female donor with breast cancer. Some clones in this sample may be carry-over from other donors' samples.

This clonotype appeared many times. V and J are TRBV11-3 and TRBJ2-7; TRBD2 matches at 7 bases. Per the germline V gene, CDR1 is SGHNT and CDR2 is YENEEA. The CDR3 has 13 residues. Trimming cost V 5 bases and J 7 bases; bases outside gene matches: 8. The CDR3 nucleotides read TGTGCCAGCAGCCGGGACCCGGGAGGAGAGCAGTACTTC. This codes for CASSRDPGGEQYF. The entire variable domain, with the rest obtained from reference TRBV11-3 and TRBJ2-7, is as follows: EAGVVQSPRYKIIEKKQPVAFWCNPISGHNTLYWYLQNLGQGPELLIRYENEEAVDDSQLPKDRFSAERLKGVDSTLKIQPAELGDSAVYLCASSRDPGGEQYFGPGTRLTVT.

This rearrangement joins TRBV6-1 to TRBJ2-5; 8 nucleotides match TRBD1. CDR1 MNHNS and CDR2 SASEGT come from the germline V gene. The J segment lost 5 bases and the V segment lost 8 bases, leaving 10 bases of the junction unmatched. CDR3 length: 14 residues. CDR3 in DNA: TGTGCCAGCGCACGCCGGAGGACAGGGGAGACCCAGTACTTC. Amino acids: CASARRRTGETQYF.

This clonotype was observed at least ten times. The chain employs TRBV11-3 and TRBJ2-6; D tentatively fits TRBD1 or TRBD2 (7 bases each). CDR1 SGHNT and CDR2 YENEEA come from the germline V gene. Trimming cost V 5 bases and J 1 base, with 21 bases left between them. CDR3 length: 19 residues. The CDR3 sequence: CASSPRGGGAGSGANVLTF. For the CDR3, the DNA is TGTGCCAGCAGCCCCCGGGGAGGGGGCGCAGGGTCTGGGGCCAACGTCCTGACTTTC.

This clonotype was recorded at least ten times. V is TRBV11-3 and J is TRBJ2-7; TRBD1 or TRBD2 may be the D gene (5 bases each). Germline CDR1 is SGHNT and CDR2 is YENEEA. The CDR3 is made up of 16 amino acids. V gave up 0 bases and J gave up 6 bases, with 18 bases separating them. CDR3 amino acids: CASSLEGVRPSGEQYF. As DNA, the CDR3 is TGTGCCAGCAGCTTAGAGGGGGTGAGGCCCTCGGGCGAGCAGTACTTC.

This clonotype was picked up many times. The gene calls are TRBV11-3 and TRBJ2-7; D gene ambiguous. Germline V gives CDR1 SGHNT, CDR2 YENEEA. The CDR3 covers 15 residues. Deletions cut 1 base from V and 0 bases from J, with 10 bases between. The CDR3 sequence: CASSLGTASSYEQYF. Here the CDR3 DNA reads TGTGCCAGCAGCTTAGGAACAGCAAGCTCCTACGAGCAGTACTTC. Full variable domain (outside the CDR3, taken from reference TRBV11-3 and TRBJ2-7): EAGVVQSPRYKIIEKKQPVAFWCNPISGHNTLYWYLQNLGQGPELLIRYENEEAVDDSQLPKDRFSAERLKGVDSTLKIQPAELGDSAVYLCASSLGTASSYEQYFGPGTRLTVT.

This chain uses TRBV6-1 with TRBJ2-7; the D is unclear. CDR3 length: 14 residues. Germline lookup yields CDR1 MNHNS and CDR2 SASEGT. V lost 4 bases to trimming and J lost 2 bases, with 12 bases between them. The CDR3 sequence: CASSVERAPYEQYF. The CDR3 bases are TGTGCCAGCAGTGTTGAGCGAGCCCCCTACGAGCAGTACTTC.

This clonotype was found many times. This rearrangement joins TRBV7-8 to TRBJ2-5, with 15 bases matching TRBD2. The CDR3 runs 16 residues. Germline values: CDR1 SGHVS, CDR2 FQNEAQ. V gave up 5 bases and J gave up 4 bases; unmatched junction bases: 5. This CDR3 is CASSARTSGRGETQYF. In DNA form, the CDR3 reads TGTGCCAGCAGCGCGAGGACTAGCGGGAGGGGAGAGACCCAGTACTTC.

This clonotype was seen at least ten times. The CDR3 DNA reads TGTGCCAGCAGCGTCTCCGGGACTAGCGGCGACGAGCAGTACTTC. This codes for CASSVSGTSGDEQYF. The chain combines TRBV9 with TRBJ2-7; TRBD2 matches at 11 bases. V was clipped by 2 bases and J by 5 bases; unmatched bases: 6. The CDR3 is 15 amino acids. The V gene's germline CDR1 is SGDLS and CDR2 YYNGEE.

This clonotype has ten or more counts. This CDR3 reads CASSLGGLAGGNWQFF. The CDR3, as DNA: TGTGCCAGCAGCTTAGGGGGACTAGCAGGGGGTAATTGGCAGTTCTTC. The chain is built from TRBV11-3 and TRBJ2-1; TRBD2 aligns across 9 bases. CDR1 and CDR2 from the germline V gene are SGHNT and YENEEA. With V trimmed by 1 base and J by 12 bases, 13 bases remained unmatched. This CDR3 contains 16 residues.

This clonotype has a handful of counts. The CDR3 region has the DNA TGTGCCAGCAGCGCCGGACAGCGTAGGGCTGAAGCTTTCTTT. Protein product: CASSAGQRRAEAFF. This chain connects TRBV7-9 to TRBJ1-1, with D possibly being TRBD1 (6 bases). The CDR3 sequence is 14 residues long. The V end lost 5 bases, the J end lost 6 bases, and 16 bases lay between the germline ends. CDR1 SEHNR and CDR2 FQNEAQ come from the germline V gene (reference sequence).

Concerning this clonotype itself: The junction differs from germline at one of its ends, possibly a read error. V and J are TRBV7-2 and TRBJ1-2; TRBD1 matches at 10 bases. Germline-derived CDR1 and CDR2 are SGHTA and FQGNSA. The CDR3 extends over 15 amino acids. Here the CDR3 DNA reads TGTGCCAGCAGCGTATCGGGACAGGGGATAGGGGGCTACCCCTTC. Protein product: CASSVSGQGIGGYPF.

The V gene is TRBV12-3 or TRBV12-4, the J gene TRBJ1-6; no clear D gene. The CDR3 has 14 amino acids. V was pared by 8 bases and J by 7 bases, with 15 bases between. Written as DNA, the CDR3 is TGTGCCAGCTCCGAAACACAGAAAAATTCACCCCTCCACTTT. Amino acids: CASSETQKNSPLHF.

With respect to this clonotype: The conserved phenylalanine or tryptophan is not found at the CDR3 terminus, so this likely reflects a read error. The genes are TRBV24-1 and TRBJ2-7, with unresolved D. V lost 7 bases to trimming and J lost 9 bases, with 21 bases between them. The CDR3 covers 14 residues. Germline CDR1 reads KGHDR; CDR2 reads SFDVKD. Written as DNA, the CDR3 is TGTGCCACCAGCGACTCCTGGGCCTCGGGCGGGCAGTACTTA. Translated: CATSDSWASGGQYL.